The rows below give T cell receptor beta chains drawn from one sample of a study of cytomegalovirus exposure and HLA in healthy donors. Some clones are missing from TCRdb's copy, which holds only in-frame ones; the method was immunoSEQ multiplex PCR. The sample lists nearly 110,000 clones, 77% seen once, with 4% to 5% in the top ten. The sequencing sample was made of PBMCs. The receptors were sampled from a male donor in good health and CMV-seronegative. CDR3s include the opening cysteine and the closing phenylalanine or tryptophan. The D gene is left open where the match is weak. Clone size appears in some rows only: once, few, many, or a class for an expanded clone.

TGCAGCGTTGATTGGGCCTTTGAAGCTTTCTTT CSVDWAFEAFF . . TRBJ1-1 TRBV29-1
TGTGCCAGCAGCACCCTAGAGGCCCCCCGGGGGGAGCAGTACTTC CASSTLEAPRGEQYF . . TRBJ2-7 TRBV21-1
TGTGCCTGGACCGCTCCCGGGATCCTCACAGATACGCAGTATTTT CAWTAPGILTDTQYF . . TRBJ2-3 TRBV30
TGTGCCAGCAGCGTAGTCTCCCAGGGTGCTGGGGCCAACGTCCTGACTTTC CASSVVSQGAGANVLTF . . TRBJ2-6 TRBV9
TGTGCCAGCAGCTCTCCGTTGGAAAAACTGTTTTTT CASSSPLEKLFF . . TRBJ1-4 TRBV5-6
TGTGCCAGCAGCCAAGATACTAGAATTGGGTATGGGCAGTTCTTC CASSQDTRIGYGQFF . . TRBJ2-1 TRBV14
TGTGCCAGCAGCGGACTAGCATTTAACACAGATACGCAGTATTTT CASSGLAFNTDTQYF TRBD2 few TRBJ2-3 TRBV6-1
TGTGCCAGCAGCTTAGGGGGTGGACAGGGGTCGCGGACTGAAGCTTTCTTT CASSLGGGQGSRTEAFF TRBD1 . TRBJ1-1 TRBV7-9
TGTGCCTGGAGTGTAGCGGGGCTGGTCTACGAGCAGTACTTC CAWSVAGLVYEQYF TRBD2 . TRBJ2-7 TRBV30
TGTGCCAGCAGGGCTTTAGCGGGAGGGTCTGCGGATACGCAGTATTTT CASRALAGGSADTQYF TRBD2 . TRBJ2-3 TRBV6-4
TGTGCCAGTAGTACCCAGAGAAGGGGTGAAAAACTGTTTTTT CASSTQRRGEKLFF . . TRBJ1-4 TRBV27
TGTGCCAGCAGTTCTTTTCACGGGAGTACAGATACGCAGTATTTT CASSSFHGSTDTQYF . . TRBJ2-3 TRBV27
TGTGCCAGCAGCCAAGAGCCTGGCCAGAGCGGTGAGACCCAGTACTTC CASSQEPGQSGETQYF . . TRBJ2-5 TRBV4-2
TGTGCCTGGAGTGTTGGGCTAGCGGAAAACCAGCAGTTCTTC CAWSVGLAENQQFF TRBD2 . TRBJ2-1 TRBV30
TGTGCCAGCAGTTTATCGAGACTAGCGGACACAGATACGCAGTATTTT CASSLSRLADTDTQYF TRBD2 . TRBJ2-3 TRBV27
TGTGCCAGCAGCTTTGCTAGTTCGGCAGATACGCAGTATTTT CASSFASSADTQYF . once TRBJ2-3 TRBV7-9
TGTGCCAGCAGCTTTAGGTTCGGGACACCCAACACTGAAGCTTTCTTT CASSFRFGTPNTEAFF . . TRBJ1-1 TRBV7-2
TGTGCCAGCAGCCCCGGAACCTACCTGGTGGGGGCCGCGAACACTGAAGCTTTCTTT CASSPGTYLVGAANTEAFF . . TRBJ1-1 TRBV14
TGTGCCAGCAGTTATACCGGTTCCTACGAGCAGTACTTC CASSYTGSYEQYF . few TRBJ2-7 TRBV27
TGCGCCAGCAGCTTCTCCGTTGCGGGGGCGAATTACGAGCAGTACTTC CASSFSVAGANYEQYF . . TRBJ2-7 TRBV5-1
TGCGCCAGCAGCCCAGCCGACAGCTCCTACGAGCAGTACTTC CASSPADSSYEQYF . . TRBJ2-7 TRBV4-1
TGTGCCACCAGCAGGACTAGCGGACAAGAGACCCAGCACTTC CATSRTSGQETQHF TRBD2 once TRBJ2-5 TRBV15
TGCGCCAGCAGGCGACTAGCGGGAGAAGAGACCCAGTACTTC CASRRLAGEETQYF TRBD2 . TRBJ2-5 TRBV4-1
TGTGCCAGCAGTTCCACAACCCCCGGGACTAGCGGGATTGGCGGGGAGCTGTTTTTT CASSSTTPGTSGIGGELFF TRBD2 . TRBJ2-2 TRBV28
TGTGCCAGCACCCGGACAGGGGAATATGGCTACACCTTC CASTRTGEYGYTF TRBD1 . TRBJ1-2 TRBV6-1
TGTGCCAGCACAGGGATGAGAGCCCAACCCACAGATACGCAGTATTTT CASTGMRAQPTDTQYF . . TRBJ2-3 TRBV28
TGTGCCAGCAGTCCCCGGGGGGATGGCAAAAACATTCAGTACTTC CASSPRGDGKNIQYF TRBD2 . TRBJ2-4 TRBV28